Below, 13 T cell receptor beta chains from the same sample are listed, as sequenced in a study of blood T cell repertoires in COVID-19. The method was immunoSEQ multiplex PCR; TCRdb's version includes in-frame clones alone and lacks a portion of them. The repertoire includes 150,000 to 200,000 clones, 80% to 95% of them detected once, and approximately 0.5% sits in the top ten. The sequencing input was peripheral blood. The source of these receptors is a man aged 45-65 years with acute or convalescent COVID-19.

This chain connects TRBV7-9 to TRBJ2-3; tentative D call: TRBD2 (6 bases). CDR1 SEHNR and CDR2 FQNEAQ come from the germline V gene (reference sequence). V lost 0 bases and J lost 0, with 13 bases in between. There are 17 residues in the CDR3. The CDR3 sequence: CASSLAPGERSTDTQYF. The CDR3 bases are TGTGCCAGCAGCTTAGCGCCGGGAGAGAGAAGCACAGATACGCAGTATTTT.

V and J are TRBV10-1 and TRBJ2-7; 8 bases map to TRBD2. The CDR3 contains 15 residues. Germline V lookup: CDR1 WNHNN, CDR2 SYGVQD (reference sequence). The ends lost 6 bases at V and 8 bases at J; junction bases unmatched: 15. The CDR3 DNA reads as TGCGCCAGCAGGGCCTCGACTCGCGGGAGGCCCCAGCAGTACTTC. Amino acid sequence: CASRASTRGRPQQYF.

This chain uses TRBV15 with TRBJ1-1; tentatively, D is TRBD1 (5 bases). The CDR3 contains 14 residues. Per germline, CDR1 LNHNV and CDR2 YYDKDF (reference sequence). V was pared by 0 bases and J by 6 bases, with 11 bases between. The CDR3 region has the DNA TGTGCCACCAGCAGAGATTGGGGCAGGCCTGAAGCTTTCTTT. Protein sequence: CATSRDWGRPEAFF.

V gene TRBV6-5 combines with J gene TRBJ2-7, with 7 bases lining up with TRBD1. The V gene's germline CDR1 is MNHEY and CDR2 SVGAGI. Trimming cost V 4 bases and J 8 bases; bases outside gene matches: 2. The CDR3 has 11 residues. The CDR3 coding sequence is TGTGCCAGCAGTTGGGACAGACAGCAGTACGTC. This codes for CASSWDRQQYV.

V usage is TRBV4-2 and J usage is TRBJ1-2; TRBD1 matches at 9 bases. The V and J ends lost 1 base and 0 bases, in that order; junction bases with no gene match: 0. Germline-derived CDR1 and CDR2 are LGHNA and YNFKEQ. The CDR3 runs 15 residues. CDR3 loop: CASSQGTGANYGYTF. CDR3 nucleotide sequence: TGTGCCAGCAGCCAAGGGACAGGGGCTAACTATGGCTACACCTTC.

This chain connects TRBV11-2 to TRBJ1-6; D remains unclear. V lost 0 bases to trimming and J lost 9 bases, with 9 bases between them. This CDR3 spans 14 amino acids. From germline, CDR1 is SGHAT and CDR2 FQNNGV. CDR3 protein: CASSLDSPGSPLHF. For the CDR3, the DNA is TGTGCCAGCAGCTTAGACTCCCCAGGTTCACCCCTCCACTTT. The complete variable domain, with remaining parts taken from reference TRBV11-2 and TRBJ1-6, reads EAGVAQSPRYKIIEKRQSVAFWCNPISGHATLYWYQQILGQGPKLLIQFQNNGVVDDSQLPKDRFSAERLKGVDSTLKIQPAKLEDSAVYLCASSLDSPGSPLHFGNGTRLTVT.

The CDR3 bases are TGTGCCAGTGCGGTGGGCACTGAAGCTTTCTTT. Translating gives CASAVGTEAFF. The chain links TRBV19 to TRBJ1-1; D call uncertain. This CDR3 contains 11 residues. Trimming took off 8 bases at V and 4 bases at J, with 8 bases between the two ends. Germline V gene sequence: CDR1 LNHDA, CDR2 SQIVND (reference sequence).

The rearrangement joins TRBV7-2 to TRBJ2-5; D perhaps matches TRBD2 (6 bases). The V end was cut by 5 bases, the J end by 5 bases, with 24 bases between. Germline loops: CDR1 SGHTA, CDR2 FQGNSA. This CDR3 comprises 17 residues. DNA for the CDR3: TGTGCCAGCAGCGTCTTCCCCCGCGGCCCGGCGGGGGAGACCCAGTACTTC. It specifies CASSVFPRGPAGETQYF.

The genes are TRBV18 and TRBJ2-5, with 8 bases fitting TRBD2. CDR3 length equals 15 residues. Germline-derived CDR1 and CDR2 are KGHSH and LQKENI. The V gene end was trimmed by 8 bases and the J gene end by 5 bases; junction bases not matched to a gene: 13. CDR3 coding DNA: TGTGCCAGCACCCCAAATAGCGGGGCCGAGGAGACCCAGTACTTC. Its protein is CASTPNSGAEETQYF. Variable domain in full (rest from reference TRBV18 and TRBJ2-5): NAGVMQNPRHLVRRRGQEARLRCSPMKGHSHVYWYRQLPEEGLKFMVYLQKENIIDESGMPKERFSAEFPKEGPSILRIQQVVRGDSAAYFCASTPNSGAEETQYFGPGTRLLVL.

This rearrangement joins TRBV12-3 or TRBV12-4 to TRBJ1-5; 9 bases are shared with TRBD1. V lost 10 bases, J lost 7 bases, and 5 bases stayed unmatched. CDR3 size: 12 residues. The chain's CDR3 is CATAQGAQPQHF. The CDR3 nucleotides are TGTGCCACCGCACAGGGGGCGCAGCCCCAGCATTTT.

This CDR3 reads CASSPRTDEAFF. CDR3 coding DNA: TGTGCCAGCAGCCCGCGGACAGATGAAGCTTTCTTT. The rearrangement joins TRBV7-8 to TRBJ1-1, with D maybe TRBD1 (6 bases). The V end lost 5 bases, the J end lost 7 bases, and 11 bases lay between the germline ends. Germline V gene lookup returns CDR1 SGHVS and CDR2 FQNEAQ. CDR3 length equals 12 residues.

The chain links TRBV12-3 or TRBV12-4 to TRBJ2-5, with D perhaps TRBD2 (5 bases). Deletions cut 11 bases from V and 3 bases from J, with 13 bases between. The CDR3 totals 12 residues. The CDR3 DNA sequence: TGTGCCTCCGGTCGGAGGAAAGAGACCCAGTACTTC. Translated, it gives CASGRRKETQYF.

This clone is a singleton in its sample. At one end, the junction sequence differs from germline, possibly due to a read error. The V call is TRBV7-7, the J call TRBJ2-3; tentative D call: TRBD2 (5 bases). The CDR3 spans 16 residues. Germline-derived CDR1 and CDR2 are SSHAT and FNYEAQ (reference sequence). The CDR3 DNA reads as TGTGCTAGCAGCTTAGGTGGAGGTTTCGGCACAGATACGCAGTATTTT. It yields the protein CASSLGGGFGTDTQYF.